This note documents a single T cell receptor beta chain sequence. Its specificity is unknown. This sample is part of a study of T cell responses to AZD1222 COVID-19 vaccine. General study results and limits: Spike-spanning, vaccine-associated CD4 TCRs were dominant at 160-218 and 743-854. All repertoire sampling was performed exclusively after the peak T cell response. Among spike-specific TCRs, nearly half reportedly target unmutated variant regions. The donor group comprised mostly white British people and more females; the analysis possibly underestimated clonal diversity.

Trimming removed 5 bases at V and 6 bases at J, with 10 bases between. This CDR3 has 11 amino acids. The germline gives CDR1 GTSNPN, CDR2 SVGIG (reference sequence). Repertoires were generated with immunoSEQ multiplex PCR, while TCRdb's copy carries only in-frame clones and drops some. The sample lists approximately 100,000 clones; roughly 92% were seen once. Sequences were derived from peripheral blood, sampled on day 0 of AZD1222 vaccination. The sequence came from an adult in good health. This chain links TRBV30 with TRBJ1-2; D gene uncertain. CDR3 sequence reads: CAWQAGNGYTF. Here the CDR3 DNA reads TGTGCCTGGCAGGCCGGCAATGGCTACACCTTC.